The 7 T cell receptor beta chains presented below share a single source sample, sequenced in a study of beta chain features in type 1 diabetes. Sequenced material consisted of expressed TCRB transcripts (all of the isolated RNA was reverse transcribed). Data came from immunoSEQ multiplex PCR; TCRdb stores just in-frame clones and leaves some out. The sample holds 250,000 or so clones; about 70% are singletons and the top ten take 0.053%. The sequenced material came from naive CD4+ T cells from blood. Receptors were obtained from a man under 40 in good health.

The sample holds a few counts of this clone. This chain uses TRBV30 with TRBJ2-1; possible D gene TRBD2, 6 bases. The V and J ends lost 0 bases and 3 bases respectively, with 18 bases between them. The CDR3 runs 17 residues. From germline, CDR1 is GTSNPN and CDR2 SVGIG (reference sequence). CDR3 loop: CAWSVNSGRRNYNEQFF. Here the CDR3 DNA reads TGTGCCTGGAGTGTAAATAGCGGACGAAGGAACTACAATGAGCAGTTCTTC.

This clone was seen only a few times. Other DNA sequences in this sample translate to the same CDR3. The chain carries TRBV7-2 and TRBJ2-7, with D possibly matching TRBD2 (5 bases). Germline V gene sequence: CDR1 SGHTA, CDR2 FQGNSA. This CDR3 has 14 residues. The V gene lost 1 base and the J gene lost 2 bases, with 9 bases spanning the gap. The CDR3 nucleotides read TGTGCCAGCAGCTTAGTATCGGGGACCTACGAGCAGTACTTC. This gives the protein CASSLVSGTYEQYF.

V and J are TRBV28 and TRBJ2-1; D call uncertain. The CDR3 contains 16 residues. The germline V and J ends were trimmed by 3 bases and 8 bases, with 20 bases remaining between them. The V gene's germline CDR1 is MDHEN and CDR2 SYDVKM. In nucleotides, the CDR3 is TGTGCCAGCAGTTTGCGCCGTTCCTCATTGAGCGATGAGCAGTTCTTC. It codes for CASSLRRSSLSDEQFF. Variable domain in full (rest from reference TRBV28 and TRBJ2-1): DVKVTQSSRYLVKRTGEKVFLECVQDMDHENMFWYRQDPGLGLRLIYFSYDVKMKEKGDIPEGYSVSREKKERFSLILESASTNQTSMYLCASSLRRSSLSDEQFFGPGTRLTVL.

In this sample, this clone turned up a few times. The chain is built from TRBV5-1 and TRBJ2-3; TRBD2 aligns across 12 bases. V lost 1 base and J lost 10; bases outside the gene matches: 7. Per germline, CDR1 SGHRS and CDR2 YFSETQ. The CDR3 consists of 15 residues. The DNA of the CDR3 is TGCGCCAGCAGCTTGACTAGCGGGGGGACCCCCGCGCAGTATTTT. Translated: CASSLTSGGTPAQYF.

The table lists this clone with a count of one. The chain uses TRBV29-1 and TRBJ2-5; 10 nucleotides match TRBD2. V shed 3 bases and J 3 bases; nucleotides not matched to a gene: 4. Looked up from germline, CDR1 is SQVTM and CDR2 is ANQGSEA. The CDR3 covers 14 residues. The CDR3 spells CSVDTSGIKETQYF. CDR3 coding DNA: TGCAGCGTTGATACTAGCGGGATAAAAGAGACCCAGTACTTC.

The rearrangement links TRBV30 to TRBJ2-5, with 12 bases matching TRBD2. The J segment lost 5 bases and the V segment lost 0 bases, leaving 4 bases of the junction unmatched. The CDR3 is 15 amino acids. Germline assignment: CDR1 GTSNPN and CDR2 SVGIG (reference sequence). The CDR3 region is CAWSVRTSGAETQYF. The CDR3 DNA follows: TGTGCCTGGAGTGTAAGGACTAGCGGGGCGGAGACCCAGTACTTC.

This clone was detected only a few times. In the same sample, other DNA sequences code for this CDR3. The V call is TRBV29-1, the J call TRBJ2-5, with D perhaps matching TRBD1 or TRBD2 (5 bases each). Germline V CDR1 and CDR2: SQVTM, ANQGSEA. Deletions cut 2 bases from V and 3 bases from J, with 7 bases between. The CDR3 contains 12 residues. This CDR3 reads CSVERGEETQYF. In DNA form, the CDR3 reads TGCAGCGTTGAACGAGGGGAAGAGACCCAGTACTTC.